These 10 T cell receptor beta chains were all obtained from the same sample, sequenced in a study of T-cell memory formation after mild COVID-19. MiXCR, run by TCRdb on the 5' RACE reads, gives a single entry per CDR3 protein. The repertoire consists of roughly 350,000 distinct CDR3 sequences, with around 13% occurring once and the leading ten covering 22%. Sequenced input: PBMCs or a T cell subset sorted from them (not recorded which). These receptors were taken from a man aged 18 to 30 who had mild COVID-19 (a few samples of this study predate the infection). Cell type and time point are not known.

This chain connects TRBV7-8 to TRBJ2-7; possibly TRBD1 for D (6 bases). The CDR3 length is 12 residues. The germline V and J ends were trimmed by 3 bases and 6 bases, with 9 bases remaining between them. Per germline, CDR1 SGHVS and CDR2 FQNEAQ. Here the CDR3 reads CASSFTGSEQYF. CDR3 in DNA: TGTGCCAGCAGCTTTACAGGGAGCGAGCAGTACTTC. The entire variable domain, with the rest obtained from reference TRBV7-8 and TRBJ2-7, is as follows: GAGVSQSPRYKVAKRGQDVALRCDPISGHVSLFWYQQALGQGPEFLTYFQNEAQLDKSGLPSDRFFAERPEGSVSTLKIQRTQQEDSAVYLCASSFTGSEQYFGPGTRLTVT.

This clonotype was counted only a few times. The DNA of the CDR3 is TGCAGTGCTAGAGACAGGACAGGGCGCACTGAAGCTTTCTTT. It codes for CSARDRTGRTEAFF. The V call is TRBV20-1, the J call TRBJ1-1, with TRBD1 matching over 8 bases. The V gene end was trimmed by 0 bases and the J gene end by 4 bases; junction bases not matched to a gene: 4. Germline assignment: CDR1 DFQATT and CDR2 SNEGSKA (reference sequence). This CDR3 has 14 residues.

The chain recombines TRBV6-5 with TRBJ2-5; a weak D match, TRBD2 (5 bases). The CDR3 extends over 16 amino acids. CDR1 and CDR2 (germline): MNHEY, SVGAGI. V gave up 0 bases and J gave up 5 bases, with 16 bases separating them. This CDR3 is CASSYSGLEGMETQYF. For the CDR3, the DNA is TGTGCCAGCAGTTACTCCGGACTTGAGGGTATGGAGACCCAGTACTTC.

The CDR3 DNA reads as TGTGCCAGCAGCCAAGATCCCACGGGAGGTCAGCCCCAGCATTTT. Amino acid sequence: CASSQDPTGGQPQHF. The V gene is TRBV3-1, the J gene TRBJ1-5, with D uncertain. V was pared by 0 bases and J by 6 bases, with 12 bases between. CDR3 size: 15 residues. The germline V gene has CDR1 LGHDT and CDR2 YNNKEL (reference sequence).

CDR3 sequence reads: CASSLGGRSFYNEQFF. For the CDR3, the DNA is TGTGCCAGCAGCTTAGGTGGCAGAAGTTTTTACAATGAGCAGTTCTTC. The chain is built from TRBV5-5 and TRBJ2-1; D unclear. Germline-derived CDR1 and CDR2 are SGHKS and YYEKEE (reference sequence). The V end lost 2 bases, the J end lost 4 bases, and 16 bases lay between the germline ends. This CDR3 contains 16 residues.

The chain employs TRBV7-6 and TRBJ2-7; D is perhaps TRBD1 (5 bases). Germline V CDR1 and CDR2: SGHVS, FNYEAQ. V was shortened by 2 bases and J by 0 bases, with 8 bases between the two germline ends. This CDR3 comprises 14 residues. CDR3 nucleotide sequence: TGTGCCAGCAGCTTAACAGGTGTCTCCTACGAGCAGTACGTC. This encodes CASSLTGVSYEQYV.

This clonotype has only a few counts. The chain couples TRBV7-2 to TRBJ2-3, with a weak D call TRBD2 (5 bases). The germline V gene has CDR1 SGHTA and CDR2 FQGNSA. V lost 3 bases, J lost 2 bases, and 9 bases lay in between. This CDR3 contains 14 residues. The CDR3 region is CASSLRANTDTQYF. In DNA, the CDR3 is TGTGCCAGCAGCTTGAGGGCTAACACAGATACGCAGTATTTT.

The DNA of the CDR3 is TGTGCCAGCAGTTTACCCCAGGAGCAAGAGACCCAGTACTTC. This codes for CASSLPQEQETQYF. The chain has TRBV12-3 or TRBV12-4 and TRBJ2-5, with no clear D. The CDR3 spans 14 residues. Trimming pared 2 bases from V and 2 bases from J, leaving 9 bases between.

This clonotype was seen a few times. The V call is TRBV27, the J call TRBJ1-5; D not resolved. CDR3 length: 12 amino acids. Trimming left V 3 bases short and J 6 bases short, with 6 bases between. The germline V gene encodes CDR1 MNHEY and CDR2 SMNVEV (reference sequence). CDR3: CASSFEGQPQHF. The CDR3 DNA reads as TGTGCCAGCAGTTTTGAGGGTCAGCCCCAGCATTTT.

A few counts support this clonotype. The CDR3 DNA is TGTGCCAGCAGCTTCCTCGGAGGCCTTGCGAGGGAGACCCAGTACTTC. Protein: CASSFLGGLARETQYF. The chain is built from TRBV7-2 and TRBJ2-5; D perhaps matches TRBD2 (5 bases). Trimming left V 3 bases short and J 5 bases short, with 19 bases between. The CDR3 extends over 16 amino acids. Germline CDR1 and CDR2: SGHTA and FQGNSA.